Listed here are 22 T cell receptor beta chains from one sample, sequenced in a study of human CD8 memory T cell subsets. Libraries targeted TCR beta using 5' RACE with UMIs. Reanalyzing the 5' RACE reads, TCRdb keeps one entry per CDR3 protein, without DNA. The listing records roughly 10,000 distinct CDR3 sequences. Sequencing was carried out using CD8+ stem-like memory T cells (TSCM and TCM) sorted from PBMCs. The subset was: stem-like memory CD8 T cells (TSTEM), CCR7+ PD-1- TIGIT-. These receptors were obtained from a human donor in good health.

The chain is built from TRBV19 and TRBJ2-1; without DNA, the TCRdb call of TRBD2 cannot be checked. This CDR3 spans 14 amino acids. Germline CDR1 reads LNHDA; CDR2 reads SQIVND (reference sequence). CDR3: CASSILPGDPEQFF.

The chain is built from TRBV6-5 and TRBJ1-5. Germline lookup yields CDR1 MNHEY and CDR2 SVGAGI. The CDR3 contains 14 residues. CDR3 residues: CASSYSGSNQPQHF.

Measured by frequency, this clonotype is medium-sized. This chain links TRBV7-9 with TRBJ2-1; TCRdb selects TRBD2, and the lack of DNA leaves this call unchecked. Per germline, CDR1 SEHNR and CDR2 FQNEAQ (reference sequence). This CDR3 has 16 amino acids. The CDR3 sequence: CASSSTGTSAIDEQFF. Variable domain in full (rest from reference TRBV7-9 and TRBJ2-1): DTGVSQNPRHKITKRGQNVTFRCDPISEHNRLYWYRQTLGQGPEFLTYFQNEAQLEKSRLLSDRFSAERPKGSFSTLEIQRTEQGDSAMYLCASSSTGTSAIDEQFFGPGTRLTVL.

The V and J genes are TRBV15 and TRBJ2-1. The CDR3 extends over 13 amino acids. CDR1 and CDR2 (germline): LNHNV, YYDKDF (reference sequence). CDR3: CATSREIGNEQFF.

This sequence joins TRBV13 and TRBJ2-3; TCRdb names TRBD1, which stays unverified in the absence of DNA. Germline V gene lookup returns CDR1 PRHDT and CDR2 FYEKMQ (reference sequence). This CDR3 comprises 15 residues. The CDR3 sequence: CASSLGDTSTDTQYF. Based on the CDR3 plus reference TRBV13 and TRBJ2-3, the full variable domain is AAGVIQSPRHLIKEKRETATLKCYPIPRHDTVYWYQQGPGQDPQFLISFYEKMQSDKGSIPDRFSAQQFSDYHSELNMSSLELGDSALYFCASSLGDTSTDTQYFGPGTRLTVL.

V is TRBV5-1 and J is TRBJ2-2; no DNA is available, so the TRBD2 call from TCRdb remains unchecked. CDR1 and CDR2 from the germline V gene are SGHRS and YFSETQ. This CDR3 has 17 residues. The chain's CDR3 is CASSLELAGVDTGELFF.

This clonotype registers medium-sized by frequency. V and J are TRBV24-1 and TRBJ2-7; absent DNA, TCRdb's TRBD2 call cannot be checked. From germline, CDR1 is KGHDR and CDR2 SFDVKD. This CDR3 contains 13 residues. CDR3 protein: CATSPAGDYEQYF.

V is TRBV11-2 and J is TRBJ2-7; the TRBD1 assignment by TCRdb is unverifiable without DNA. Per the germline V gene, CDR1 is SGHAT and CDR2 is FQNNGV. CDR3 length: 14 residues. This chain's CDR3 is CASSSEGTLYEQYF.

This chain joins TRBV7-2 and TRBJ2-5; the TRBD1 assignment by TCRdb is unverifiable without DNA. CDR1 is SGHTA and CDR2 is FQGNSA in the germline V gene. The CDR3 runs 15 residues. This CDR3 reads CASSSPGTAKETQYF.

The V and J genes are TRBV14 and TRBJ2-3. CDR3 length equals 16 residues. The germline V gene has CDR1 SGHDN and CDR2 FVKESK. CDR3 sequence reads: CASSQEWGLSTDTQYF.

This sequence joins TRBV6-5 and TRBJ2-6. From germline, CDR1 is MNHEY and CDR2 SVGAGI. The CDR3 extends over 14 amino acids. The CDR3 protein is CASSEFSGANVLTF.

The chain's CDR3 is CASSRSGGKETQYF. V usage is TRBV12-3 or TRBV12-4 and J usage is TRBJ2-5; TCRdb lists TRBD1, though no DNA is available to test this call. CDR3 length: 14 amino acids.

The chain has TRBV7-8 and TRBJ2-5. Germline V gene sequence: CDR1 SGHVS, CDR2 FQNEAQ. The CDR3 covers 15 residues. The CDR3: CASSLTSTSQETQYF.

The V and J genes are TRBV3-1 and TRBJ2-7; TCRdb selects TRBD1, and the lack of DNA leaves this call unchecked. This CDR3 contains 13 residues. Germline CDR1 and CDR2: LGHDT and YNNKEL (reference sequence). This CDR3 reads CASSQDRDYEQYF.

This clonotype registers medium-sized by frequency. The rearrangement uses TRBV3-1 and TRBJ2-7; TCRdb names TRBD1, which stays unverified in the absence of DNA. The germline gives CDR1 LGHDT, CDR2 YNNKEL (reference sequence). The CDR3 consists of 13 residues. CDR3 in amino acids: CARTRDRGYEQYF.

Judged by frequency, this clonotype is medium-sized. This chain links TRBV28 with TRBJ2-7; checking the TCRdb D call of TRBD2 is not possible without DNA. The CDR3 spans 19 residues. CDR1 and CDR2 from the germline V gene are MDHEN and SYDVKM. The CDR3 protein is CASSLFPWGSGSPTYEQYF.

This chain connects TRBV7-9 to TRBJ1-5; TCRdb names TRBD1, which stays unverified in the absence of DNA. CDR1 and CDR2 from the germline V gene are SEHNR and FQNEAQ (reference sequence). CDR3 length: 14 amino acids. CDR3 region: CASSPQGGNQPQHF.

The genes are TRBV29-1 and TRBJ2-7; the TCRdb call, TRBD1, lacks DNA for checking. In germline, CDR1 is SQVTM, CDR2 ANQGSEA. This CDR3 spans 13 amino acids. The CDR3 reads CSVVRTGTYEQYF.

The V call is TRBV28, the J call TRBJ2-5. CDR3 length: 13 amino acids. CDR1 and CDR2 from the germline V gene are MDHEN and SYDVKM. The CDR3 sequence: CASSSQVRETQYF.

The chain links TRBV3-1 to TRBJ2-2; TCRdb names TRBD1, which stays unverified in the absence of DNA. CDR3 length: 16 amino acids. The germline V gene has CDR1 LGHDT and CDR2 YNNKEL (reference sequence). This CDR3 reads CASSQATGAGTGELFF.

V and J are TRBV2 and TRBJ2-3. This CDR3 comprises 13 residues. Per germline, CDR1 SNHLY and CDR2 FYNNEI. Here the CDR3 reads CASSEAAADTQYF.

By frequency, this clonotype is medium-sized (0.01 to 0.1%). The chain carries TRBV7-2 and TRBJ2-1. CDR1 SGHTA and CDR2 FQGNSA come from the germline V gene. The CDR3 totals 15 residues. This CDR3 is CASSLAASGYNEQFF.